This entry concerns a single TCR beta chain. Its target is not known. Healthy HIV-negative adults with no recent acute infections or vaccinations were recruited as donors. This record comes from a study of shared clonotypes between healthy human individuals. The sorted-subset replicate PCRs were given about 200 ng DNA, which is tens of thousands of T cell genomes. Original methodology: ImmunoSEQ yielded junction-only sequences lacking quality scores, so filtering differed. Produced via immunoSEQ multiplex PCR; TCRdb's table is partial and in-frame only. That table furnishes V, J and clone size, whereas the DNA furnished D and trimming. This table has roughly 1,500,000 clones, just under 99% appearing once. Regarding the study as a whole: Compared with memory subsets, naive subsets generally had larger estimated richness.

CDR1 and CDR2 from the germline V gene are SGHAT and FQNNGV. This CDR3 spans 16 amino acids. Unmatched junction bases numbered 10, after V lost 1 base and J lost 7 bases. This receptor was taken from a man aged 25 to 40 in good health. The sample was naive CD4+ T cells sorted from blood. Subset specified: CD45RA+ positively selected. The rearrangement uses TRBV11-2 and TRBJ2-1, with 7 positions matching TRBD2. This chain's CDR3 is CASSLVGGSSGNEQFF. CDR3 DNA sequence: TGTGCCAGCAGCTTAGTCGGCGGGAGTTCGGGGAATGAGCAGTTCTTC.